This T cell receptor (beta chain) was identified during a study of cytomegalovirus exposure and HLA in healthy donors. Study results and caveats: The investigators catalogued 164 TCR beta chains as cytomegalovirus-associated.

Primers: 60 Vbeta forward and 13 Jbeta reverse. Per the study methods: Roughly 73 million unique TCR beta chains, roughly 11 million of them shared, were counted by a later analysis. Assay: immunoSEQ multiplex PCR; the TCRdb copy retains only in-frame clones and omits some. The DNA was the basis for D and trimming; V, J and clone size are from that table. The sample has just over 150,000 clones, less than 85% seen once. As concerns this clone: Its antigen is not identified.

This sequence was found in a woman aged 45-60 years in good health and CMV-seropositive. Sequencing was carried out using PBMCs.

The CDR3 DNA reads TGTGCCAGCAGCGTAGCGGGGAGTCCAGACAATGAGCAGTTCTTC. The encoded protein is CASSVAGSPDNEQFF. The chain recombines TRBV9 with TRBJ2-1; D is perhaps TRBD2 (5 bases). Germline V gives CDR1 SGDLS, CDR2 YYNGEE. This CDR3 comprises 15 residues. Between the trimmed V and J ends, which lost 0 bases and 5 bases, there was a span of 12 bases.